These T cell receptor beta chains were read from a single sample in a study of blood T cell repertoires in COVID-19. Measured with immunoSEQ multiplex PCR; TCRdb has only the in-frame clones, and not every one. The data hold roughly 240,000 clones, with around 86% observed a single time. Sequencing was carried out using peripheral blood. The receptor set was obtained from a young woman who had recovered from COVID-19. Both conserved end residues are part of each CDR3. The order of the fields is J gene, D gene, V gene, clone size, CDR3 protein, CDR3 DNA. A D gene is named only where the DNA matches it firmly. The listing skips clone size in some rows; elsewhere it reads once, few, many or a size class.

j_gene: TRBJ1-5; d_gene: -; v_gene: TRBV30; abundance: -; CDR3aa: CAWSYGENQPQHF; CDR3nt: TGTGCCTGGAGTTACGGGGAAAATCAGCCCCAGCATTTT
j_gene: TRBJ2-4; d_gene: -; v_gene: TRBV27; abundance: -; CDR3aa: CASSLAGGAGVNIQYF; CDR3nt: TGTGCCAGCAGTTTGGCTGGGGGGGCCGGAGTAAACATTCAGTACTTC
j_gene: TRBJ1-1; d_gene: -; v_gene: TRBV7-9; abundance: -; CDR3aa: CASSLAGAYHYNTEAFF; CDR3nt: TGTGCCAGCAGCTTAGCGGGGGCGTACCATTACAACACTGAAGCTTTCTTT
j_gene: TRBJ2-5; d_gene: TRBD2; v_gene: TRBV5-1; abundance: -; CDR3aa: CASSLVVAGGQETQYF; CDR3nt: TGCGCCAGCAGCTTGGTGGTAGCGGGGGGGCAAGAGACCCAGTACTTC
j_gene: TRBJ2-2; d_gene: TRBD2; v_gene: TRBV9; abundance: -; CDR3aa: CASSVGSRGGYTGELFF; CDR3nt: TGTGCCAGCAGCGTAGGGTCACGCGGGGGTTACACCGGGGAGCTGTTTTTT
j_gene: TRBJ2-4; d_gene: TRBD2; v_gene: TRBV19; abundance: -; CDR3aa: CASSIEGRTSRNIQYF; CDR3nt: TGTGCCAGTAGTATAGAAGGCAGGACTAGCAGGAACATTCAGTACTTC
j_gene: TRBJ2-7; d_gene: TRBD2; v_gene: TRBV7-3; abundance: -; CDR3aa: CASSLLAGETYVQYF; CDR3nt: TGTGCCAGCAGCTTACTAGCGGGGGAGACCTACGTGCAGTACTTC
j_gene: TRBJ1-2; d_gene: TRBD1; v_gene: TRBV7-2; abundance: -; CDR3aa: CASSDRVYRGYTF; CDR3nt: TGTGCCAGCAGCGACAGGGTCTATCGTGGCTACACCTTC
j_gene: TRBJ2-5; d_gene: TRBD2; v_gene: TRBV20-1; abundance: few; CDR3aa: CSASLIRLGTSQYQETQYF; CDR3nt: TGCAGTGCTAGTCTGATCAGGTTAGGGACTAGCCAGTACCAAGAGACCCAGTACTTC
j_gene: TRBJ2-3; d_gene: TRBD2; v_gene: TRBV7-3; abundance: -; CDR3aa: CASSSTGGPPDTQYF; CDR3nt: TGTGCCAGCAGCTCAACGGGGGGGCCCCCAGATACGCAGTATTTT
j_gene: TRBJ1-1; d_gene: -; v_gene: TRBV27; abundance: -; CDR3aa: CASSLVRGVTEAFF; CDR3nt: TGTGCCAGCAGTTTAGTTCGGGGGGTCACTGAAGCTTTCTTT
j_gene: TRBJ2-1; d_gene: TRBD2; v_gene: TRBV7-9; abundance: -; CDR3aa: CASSLALSGAHSYNEQFF; CDR3nt: TGTGCCAGCAGCTTAGCGCTGAGCGGGGCGCACTCCTACAATGAGCAGTTCTTC
j_gene: TRBJ1-2; d_gene: TRBD1; v_gene: TRBV5-4; abundance: -; CDR3aa: CASSLRGDRGLGYTF; CDR3nt: TGTGCCAGCAGCTTGAGGGGTGACAGGGGGCTGGGCTACACCTTC
j_gene: TRBJ1-2; d_gene: -; v_gene: TRBV28; abundance: -; CDR3aa: CASEQGYGYTF; CDR3nt: TGTGCCAGCGAACAGGGTTATGGCTACACCTTC
j_gene: TRBJ1-2; d_gene: TRBD1; v_gene: TRBV5-6; abundance: -; CDR3aa: CASSSQGNRYTF; CDR3nt: TGTGCCAGCAGCTCACAGGGGAACCGCTACACCTTC
j_gene: TRBJ1-2; d_gene: -; v_gene: TRBV11-2; abundance: -; CDR3aa: CASSTPAGEANYGYTF; CDR3nt: TGTGCCAGCAGCACACCAGCAGGGGAAGCTAACTATGGCTACACCTTC
j_gene: TRBJ2-7; d_gene: -; v_gene: TRBV4-2; abundance: -; CDR3aa: CASSQDREPHGEQYF; CDR3nt: TGTGCCAGCAGCCAAGATCGGGAGCCGCACGGGGAGCAGTACTTC
j_gene: TRBJ1-5; d_gene: -; v_gene: TRBV19; abundance: -; CDR3aa: CASASSGDWGQPQHF; CDR3nt: TGTGCCAGTGCATCCTCCGGGGACTGGGGTCAGCCCCAGCATTTT
j_gene: TRBJ2-7; d_gene: -; v_gene: TRBV7-3; abundance: -; CDR3aa: CASSLRGPSYEQYF; CDR3nt: TGTGCCAGCAGCTTAAGGGGCCCCTCCTACGAGCAGTACTTC
j_gene: TRBJ1-6; d_gene: TRBD1; v_gene: TRBV27; abundance: few; CDR3aa: CASTPYSGTGISSYNSPLHF; CDR3nt: TGTGCCAGCACCCCCTATTCAGGGACAGGGATTTCCTCCTATAATTCACCCCTCCACTTT
j_gene: TRBJ1-1; d_gene: -; v_gene: TRBV5-1; abundance: once; CDR3aa: CASSMWGGNTEAFF; CDR3nt: TGCGCCAGCAGTATGTGGGGGGGAAACACTGAAGCTTTCTTT
j_gene: TRBJ2-7; d_gene: -; v_gene: TRBV27; abundance: few; CDR3aa: CASSLSAAPEQYF; CDR3nt: TGTGCCAGCAGTTTATCAGCGGCTCCCGAGCAGTACTTC
j_gene: TRBJ1-5; d_gene: -; v_gene: TRBV6-2/TRBV6-3; abundance: -; CDR3aa: CASSPENRRPQHF; CDR3nt: TGTGCCAGCAGTCCAGAAAACAGGCGACCCCAGCATTTT
j_gene: TRBJ2-7; d_gene: -; v_gene: TRBV7-9; abundance: -; CDR3aa: CASSLAHGSEQYF; CDR3nt: TGTGCCAGCAGCTTAGCGCATGGGAGCGAGCAGTACTTC
j_gene: TRBJ2-7; d_gene: -; v_gene: TRBV3-1/TRBV3-2; abundance: once; CDR3aa: CASSQENNYEQYF; CDR3nt: TGTGCCAGCAGCCAAGAGAACAACTACGAGCAGTACTTC
j_gene: TRBJ1-4; d_gene: TRBD1; v_gene: TRBV30; abundance: -; CDR3aa: CAWSVQGAEKLFF; CDR3nt: TGTGCCTGGAGTGTCCAGGGGGCAGAAAAACTGTTTTTT
j_gene: TRBJ2-6; d_gene: -; v_gene: TRBV4-3; abundance: -; CDR3aa: CASSQESQGGHLSGANVLTF; CDR3nt: TGCGCCAGCAGCCAAGAATCGCAGGGCGGTCACCTCTCTGGGGCCAACGTCCTGACTTTC
j_gene: TRBJ2-7; d_gene: -; v_gene: TRBV29-1; abundance: -; CDR3aa: CSVTGRDYEQYF; CDR3nt: TGCAGCGTTACAGGGAGGGACTACGAGCAGTACTTC
j_gene: TRBJ2-7; d_gene: -; v_gene: TRBV5-4; abundance: -; CDR3aa: CASSNYAGNEQYF; CDR3nt: TGTGCCAGCAGCAACTACGCGGGTAACGAGCAGTACTTC
j_gene: TRBJ2-1; d_gene: TRBD2; v_gene: TRBV4-2; abundance: -; CDR3aa: CASSPLRSGGAGEQFF; CDR3nt: TGTGCCAGCAGCCCCCTTCGGAGCGGGGGGGCCGGTGAGCAGTTCTTC
j_gene: TRBJ2-2; d_gene: -; v_gene: TRBV19; abundance: -; CDR3aa: CASTWAANTGELFF; CDR3nt: TGTGCCAGTACGTGGGCAGCGAACACCGGGGAGCTGTTTTTT
j_gene: TRBJ2-3; d_gene: TRBD2; v_gene: TRBV13; abundance: -; CDR3aa: CASSSGTSGGASTQYF; CDR3nt: TGTGCCAGCAGCTCCGGGACTAGCGGGGGGGCGAGTACGCAGTATTTT
j_gene: TRBJ2-2; d_gene: TRBD2; v_gene: TRBV19; abundance: -; CDR3aa: CASERTRGNTGELFF; CDR3nt: TGTGCCAGTGAAAGGACTAGGGGGAACACCGGGGAGCTGTTTTTT
j_gene: TRBJ2-1; d_gene: -; v_gene: TRBV11-1; abundance: -; CDR3aa: CASSPGLLSYNEQFF; CDR3nt: TGTGCCAGCAGCCCGGGACTCCTAAGCTACAATGAGCAGTTCTTC
j_gene: TRBJ2-2; d_gene: TRBD2; v_gene: TRBV7-3; abundance: -; CDR3aa: CASSITSGGGGELFF; CDR3nt: TGTGCCAGCAGCATCACTAGCGGGGGTGGCGGGGAGCTGTTTTTT